Listed here is a single TCR beta chain. Sequencing used immunoSEQ multiplex PCR; TCRdb keeps in-frame clones, though not all of them. The data show fewer than 90,000 clones, about 86% seen once. These data are taken from a study of OX40 agonist ivuxolimab in advanced cancers. The V end lost 6 bases, the J end lost 3 bases, and 9 bases lay between the germline ends. The length of the CDR3 is 13 residues. Germline values: CDR1 MDHEN, CDR2 SYDVKM. Here the sequenced sample was CD4+ or CD8+ T cells sorted from blood, taken in a trial of the OX40 agonist ivuxolimab. V gene TRBV28 combines with J gene TRBJ1-5, with TRBD1 as a possible D gene (6 bases). This TCR came from an adult with an advanced solid tumor such as melanoma, head and neck, liver or kidney cancer. CDR3 coding DNA: TGTGCCAGCAGGGGACACTACAATCAGCCCCAGCATTTT. Its protein product is CASRGHYNQPQHF.